The 21 T cell receptor beta chains below come from one sample, sequenced in a study of shared clonotypes between healthy human individuals. Clones were sequenced by immunoSEQ multiplex PCR, and TCRdb holds only the in-frame ones, with some missing. The sample lists some 2,000,000 clones, approximately 94% occurring once. As defined, naive CD8 cells were CD45RO-negative and positively selected for CCR7, with terminally differentiated effector memory CD45RA+ cells excluded. The sample was naive CD8+ T cells sorted from blood. These receptors were taken from a man in his late teens or twenties in good health.

V is TRBV27 and J is TRBJ2-7; tentatively, D is TRBD1 (6 bases). Germline V lookup: CDR1 MNHEY, CDR2 SMNVEV (reference sequence). The CDR3 extends over 16 amino acids. The V and J ends lost 5 bases and 2 bases respectively, with 19 bases between them. The CDR3 spells CASSPSAGEYAYEQYF. In DNA form, the CDR3 reads TGTGCCAGCAGTCCCTCGGCAGGGGAGTATGCCTACGAGCAGTACTTC.

As concerns this clone: The identical CDR3 is also encoded by other nucleotide sequences in the sample. The gene calls are TRBV9 and TRBJ2-5; TRBD2 agrees at 13 bases. Germline loops: CDR1 SGDLS, CDR2 YYNGEE. The CDR3 spans 17 residues. Trimming took 0 bases from V and 5 from J; bases not matched to a gene: 7. The CDR3 region is CASSVEGLAGVGETQYF. In DNA form, the CDR3 reads TGTGCCAGCAGCGTAGAAGGACTAGCGGGAGTGGGGGAGACCCAGTACTTC. Variable domain in full (rest from reference TRBV9 and TRBJ2-5): DSGVTQTPKHLITATGQRVTLRCSPRSGDLSVYWYQQSLDQGLQFLIQYYNGEERAKGNILERFSAQQFPDLHSELNLSSLELGDSALYFCASSVEGLAGVGETQYFGPGTRLLVL.

The chain couples TRBV28 to TRBJ1-1; no definite D call. The CDR3 covers 13 residues. Trimming pared 5 bases from V and 3 bases from J, leaving 10 bases between. Germline CDR1 and CDR2: MDHEN and SYDVKM. CDR3 in amino acids: CASSLTDYTEAFF. CDR3 nucleotide sequence: TGTGCCAGCAGTCTAACTGATTACACTGAAGCTTTCTTT. The full variable domain, with the rest looked up from reference TRBV28 and TRBJ1-1, is DVKVTQSSRYLVKRTGEKVFLECVQDMDHENMFWYRQDPGLGLRLIYFSYDVKMKEKGDIPEGYSVSREKKERFSLILESASTNQTSMYLCASSLTDYTEAFFGQGTRLTVV.

The rearrangement uses TRBV10-3 and TRBJ2-5; maybe TRBD2 (5 bases). V gave up 0 bases and J gave up 1 base, with 9 bases separating them. Germline V lookup: CDR1 ENHRY, CDR2 SYGVKD. There are 15 residues in the CDR3. The DNA of the CDR3 is TGTGCCATCAGTGAGTCGTGGGGAGTCCAAGAGACCCAGTACTTC. Translation gives CAISESWGVQETQYF.

The V gene is TRBV7-9, the J gene TRBJ2-7; 8 bases are a match to TRBD2. CDR1 and CDR2 (germline): SEHNR, FQNEAQ (reference sequence). This CDR3 region has 15 residues. V was clipped by 5 bases and J by 6 bases; unmatched bases: 12. CDR3 loop: CASSQNQGLEVEQYF. CDR3 sequence (DNA): TGTGCCAGCAGCCAGAACCAGGGACTAGAGGTCGAGCAGTACTTC.

As for this clone: This same CDR3 is encoded by further DNA sequences in the sample. The genes are TRBV4-3 and TRBJ2-3, with 12 bases aligning to TRBD2. CDR3 length equals 16 residues. Germline trimming cut 3 bases from V and 4 bases from J; bases unmatched to any gene: 5. From germline, CDR1 is LGHNA and CDR2 YSLEER. The CDR3 reads CASSQSLAGGPDTQYF. As DNA, the CDR3 is TGCGCCAGCAGCCAGAGCCTAGCGGGAGGGCCAGATACGCAGTATTTT.

The rearrangement joins TRBV6-1 to TRBJ2-3; no firm D call. V was shortened by 1 base and J by 1 base, with 12 bases between the two germline ends. This CDR3 spans 16 amino acids. The germline V gene encodes CDR1 MNHNS and CDR2 SASEGT. CDR3 amino acids: CASSEDPGPGTDTQYF. In DNA form, the CDR3 reads TGTGCCAGCAGTGAAGATCCGGGTCCGGGCACAGATACGCAGTATTTT.

The rearrangement links TRBV28 to TRBJ1-4, with D maybe TRBD1 (6 bases). CDR3 length: 16 amino acids. CDR1 is MDHEN, CDR2 SYDVKM, per germline. Trimming removed 5 bases from V and 0 bases from J, with 13 bases in between. CDR3 sequence reads: CASSDPGTTTNEKLFF. The CDR3, as DNA: TGTGCCAGCAGTGATCCCGGGACAACAACTAATGAAAAACTGTTTTTT.

The genes are TRBV7-6 and TRBJ2-7, with 8 nucleotides matching TRBD1. This CDR3 is built from 16 residues. V trimming: 4 bases; J trimming: 5 bases; junction bases outside the gene matches: 13. Germline V CDR1 and CDR2: SGHVS, FNYEAQ. The CDR3 is CASSSNRDRLTNEQYF. DNA of the CDR3: TGTGCCAGCAGCTCCAATAGGGACAGGTTAACGAACGAGCAGTACTTC.

This chain links TRBV27 with TRBJ2-7; tentative D call: TRBD1 (6 bases). The CDR3 runs to 15 residues. In germline, CDR1 is MNHEY, CDR2 SMNVEV (reference sequence). The V and J ends lost 3 bases and 4 bases respectively, with 16 bases between them. The CDR3 reads CASSLSVRGTYEQYF. The CDR3 DNA reads as TGTGCCAGCAGTTTGTCTGTCAGGGGAACGTACGAGCAGTACTTC.

This chain uses TRBV10-3 with TRBJ2-7; the D gene is possibly TRBD1 (7 bases). The length of the CDR3 is 16 residues. Germline loops: CDR1 ENHRY, CDR2 SYGVKD. Trimming pared 6 bases from V and 0 bases from J, leaving 18 bases between. CDR3 bases: TGTGCCATCAGGGGTGCGGCGGAGGGGGCCTCCTACGAGCAGTACTTC. Translated, it gives CAIRGAAEGASYEQYF.

The rearrangement joins TRBV13 to TRBJ2-1; 8 nucleotides match TRBD1. Losses at the gene ends were 7 bases for V and 4 bases for J; bases not matched to a gene: 6. The CDR3 is 14 amino acids. Germline assignment: CDR1 PRHDT and CDR2 FYEKMQ (reference sequence). In nucleotides, the CDR3 is TGTGCCAGCACCCCCGGGACAGGTTACAATGAGCAGTTCTTC. It translates to CASTPGTGYNEQFF.

This clone was detected a few times. The sample carries other DNA sequences with the same CDR3. The chain couples TRBV6-5 to TRBJ2-2; no definite D call. V was shortened by 2 bases and J by 4 bases, with 2 bases between the two germline ends. Germline lookup yields CDR1 MNHEY and CDR2 SVGAGI. This CDR3 comprises 12 residues. Here the CDR3 DNA reads TGTGCCAGCAGTTACGGCACCGGGGAGCTGTTTTTT. Translated: CASSYGTGELFF.

V and J are TRBV5-6 and TRBJ2-7; 7 bases line up with TRBD1. The V segment lost 4 bases and the J segment 2 bases; nucleotides outside the gene matches: 3. CDR1 is SGHDT, CDR2 YYEEEE, per germline. CDR3 length: 13 amino acids. CDR3 in amino acids: CASSMGTAYEQYF. CDR3 nucleotide sequence: TGTGCCAGCAGCATGGGGACAGCCTACGAGCAGTACTTC.

This sequence joins TRBV27 and TRBJ2-7; no reliable D call. CDR1 and CDR2 from the germline V gene are MNHEY and SMNVEV (reference sequence). The CDR3 runs to 15 residues. The V gene lost 5 bases and the J gene lost 6 bases, with 20 bases spanning the gap. CDR3 coding DNA: TGTGCCAGCAGTACATCCTATAACCCCTCCGGCGAGCAGTACTTC. Encoded protein: CASSTSYNPSGEQYF.

This clone has just one count. The chain recombines TRBV6-5 with TRBJ2-3; TRBD2 aligns across 9 bases. Germline V gives CDR1 MNHEY, CDR2 SVGAGI. CDR3 length: 15 amino acids. The J segment lost 3 bases and the V segment lost 6 bases, leaving 7 bases of the junction unmatched. CDR3 loop: CASRTAGGRTDTQYF. The CDR3, as DNA: TGTGCCAGCAGAACAGCGGGAGGTCGAACAGATACGCAGTATTTT.

The CDR3 coding sequence is TGTGCCAGCAGCCCTCCCGGGACAGGGGACGAGCAGTACTTC. Translated: CASSPPGTGDEQYF. The rearrangement joins TRBV6-6 to TRBJ2-7, with TRBD1 matching over 10 bases. The germline V gene encodes CDR1 MNHNY and CDR2 SVGAGI (reference sequence). This CDR3 has 14 residues. V trimming: 6 bases; J trimming: 5 bases; junction bases outside the gene matches: 7.

This clone was counted once. J is TRBJ2-7 and V is TRBV5-6, with 10 bases aligning to TRBD1. This CDR3 comprises 16 residues. Germline V lookup: CDR1 SGHDT, CDR2 YYEEEE. V lost 2 bases and J lost 3; bases outside the gene matches: 8. In DNA form, the CDR3 reads TGTGCCAGCAGCTTCTACGAGGGACAGGGGATCTACGAGCAGTACTTC. This translates into CASSFYEGQGIYEQYF.

On this clone: Mismatch with germline at one junction end may stem from a read error. The V and J genes are TRBV19 and TRBJ2-1, with D possibly called TRBD1 or TRBD2 (5 bases each). Germline loops: CDR1 LNHDA, CDR2 SQIVND (reference sequence). The CDR3 spans 11 residues. This chain's CDR3 is CASSIGRDPVF. CDR3 in DNA: TGTGCCAGTAGTATAGGTCGGGACCCGGTCTTC. The full variable domain, with the rest looked up from reference TRBV19 and TRBJ2-1, is DGGITQSPKYLFRKEGQNVTLSCEQNLNHDAMYWYRQDPGQGLRLIYYSQIVNDFQKGDIAEGYSVSREKKESFPLTVTSAQKNPTAFYLCASSIGRDPVFGPGTRLTVL.

The J gene is TRBJ2-5, the V gene TRBV7-2; the D gene is possibly TRBD2 (6 bases). The CDR3 runs 15 residues. V was shortened by 3 bases and J by 2 bases, with 13 bases between the two germline ends. From germline, CDR1 is SGHTA and CDR2 FQGNSA. The CDR3 loop reads CASSLSLALQETQYF. The CDR3 DNA reads as TGTGCCAGCAGCTTGAGTCTAGCGCTGCAAGAGACCCAGTACTTC.

This clone showed up just once. V gene TRBV6-5 combines with J gene TRBJ2-2; D perhaps matches TRBD1 (5 bases). The CDR3 spans 13 residues. With 4 bases removed from V and 7 bases from J, the gap between germline ends came to 10 bases. The V gene's germline CDR1 is MNHEY and CDR2 SVGAGI. The CDR3 nucleotides are TGTGCCAGCAGTTTCCAGGGAAGCGGGGAGCTGTTTTTT. This gives the protein CASSFQGSGELFF.